The 9 T cell receptor beta chains below come from one sample, sequenced in a study of cytomegalovirus exposure and HLA in healthy donors. Researchers ran the PCR with 60 Vbeta and 13 Jbeta primers. Repertoires were generated with immunoSEQ multiplex PCR, while TCRdb's copy carries only in-frame clones and drops some. The repertoire holds roughly 120,000 clones, with 81% as singletons. Sequenced material: PBMCs. These receptors all stem from a woman under 40 in good health and CMV-seronegative.

The sample holds one count of this clone. The V call is TRBV9, the J call TRBJ2-7; D is possibly TRBD1 (5 bases). Germline CDR1 SGDLS, CDR2 YYNGEE. The CDR3 has 13 residues. The germline V and J ends were trimmed by 2 bases and 5 bases, with 11 bases remaining between them. CDR3 nucleotides: TGTGCCAGCAGCGTCGGTATAGGGGACGAGCAGTACTTC. Protein product: CASSVGIGDEQYF. Combining the CDR3 with reference TRBV9 and TRBJ2-7 gives the whole variable domain DSGVTQTPKHLITATGQRVTLRCSPRSGDLSVYWYQQSLDQGLQFLIQYYNGEERAKGNILERFSAQQFPDLHSELNLSSLELGDSALYFCASSVGIGDEQYFGPGTRLTVT.

The chain recombines TRBV11-3 with TRBJ1-1, with D hard to call. The germline V gene has CDR1 SGHNT and CDR2 YENEEA. The V and J ends lost 7 bases and 1 base respectively, with 10 bases between them. The CDR3 extends over 13 amino acids. The CDR3 nucleotides are TGTGCCAGCACACAGACACCGAACACTGAAGCTTTCTTT. Its protein is CASTQTPNTEAFF.

The rearrangement links TRBV6-5 to TRBJ1-2; D possibly corresponds to TRBD1 (5 bases). Germline values: CDR1 MNHEY, CDR2 SVGAGI. Trimming stripped 9 bases from V and 4 bases from J, with 21 bases between. This CDR3 is 15 amino acids long. CDR3 protein: CASSRYRNSLYGYTF. The CDR3 region has the DNA TGTGCCAGTAGTAGATACAGGAATAGTCTCTATGGCTACACCTTC.

The chain joins TRBV5-4 to TRBJ1-1; weak D call: TRBD1 (6 bases). The CDR3 has 15 residues. Trimming removed 4 bases at V and 3 bases at J, with 16 bases between. CDR1 is SGHNT and CDR2 is YYREEE in the germline V gene (reference sequence). The CDR3 here is CASSVRGAPYTEAFF. In DNA form, the CDR3 reads TGTGCCAGCAGCGTCCGGGGGGCACCTTACACTGAAGCTTTCTTT.

J is TRBJ2-1 and V is TRBV9; 11 bases are shared with TRBD2. J was trimmed by 8 bases and V by 4 bases; bases with no gene match: 5. Germline V gene data show CDR1 as SGDLS and CDR2 as YYNGEE. The CDR3 is 14 residues long. The chain's CDR3 is CASSTSGGLDEQFF. The DNA of the CDR3 is TGTGCCAGCAGCACTAGCGGGGGATTGGATGAGCAGTTCTTC.

The chain uses TRBV9 and TRBJ1-2; tentatively, D is TRBD1 (5 bases). Germline V gene lookup returns CDR1 SGDLS and CDR2 YYNGEE. The CDR3 runs 13 residues. V gave up 3 bases and J gave up 1 base, with 7 bases separating them. The CDR3 is CASSGGSNYGYTF. The CDR3 nucleotides read TGTGCCAGCAGCGGGGGCAGTAACTATGGCTACACCTTC. The full variable domain, rest sourced from reference TRBV9 and TRBJ1-2, is DSGVTQTPKHLITATGQRVTLRCSPRSGDLSVYWYQQSLDQGLQFLIQYYNGEERAKGNILERFSAQQFPDLHSELNLSSLELGDSALYFCASSGGSNYGYTFGSGTRLTVV.

The chain links TRBV12-5 to TRBJ2-1, with TRBD1 identical over 12 bases. The germline V gene has CDR1 LGHNT and CDR2 FRNRAP. With V trimmed by 2 bases and J by 8 bases, 7 bases remained unmatched. This CDR3 has 16 residues. CDR3: CASGLTAGTGGYEQFF. CDR3 sequence (DNA): TGTGCTAGTGGTTTGACCGCCGGGACAGGGGGCTATGAGCAGTTCTTC.

DNA for the CDR3: TGCGCCAGCAGCCTGGAATCGCGCGGCGTGAAAGAGACCCAGTACTTC. Translated, it gives CASSLESRGVKETQYF. J is TRBJ2-5 and V is TRBV5-1, with D unclear. CDR1 SGHRS and CDR2 YFSETQ come from the germline V gene. This CDR3 is built from 16 residues. V was pared by 4 bases and J by 3 bases, with 19 bases between.

The chain couples TRBV30 to TRBJ2-5; 7 nucleotides match TRBD1. J was trimmed by 5 bases and V by 0 bases; bases with no gene match: 6. Germline lookup yields CDR1 GTSNPN and CDR2 SVGIG (reference sequence). The length of the CDR3 is 14 residues. This CDR3 is CAWSVARGQETQYF. The CDR3, as DNA: TGTGCCTGGAGTGTAGCCAGGGGACAGGAGACCCAGTACTTC. The full variable domain, with the rest looked up from reference TRBV30 and TRBJ2-5, is SQTIHQWPATLVQPVGSPLSLECTVEGTSNPNLYWYRQAAGRGLQLLFYSVGIGQISSEVPQNLSASRPQDRQFILSSKKLLLSDSGFYLCAWSVARGQETQYFGPGTRLLVL.